Shown below are 3 T cell receptor beta chains from a single sample sequenced in a study of cytomegalovirus exposure and HLA in healthy donors. Vbeta (60) and Jbeta (13) primers were used in the PCR. Profiled with immunoSEQ multiplex PCR; TCRdb holds only in-frame clones, not every one. The data show roughly 160,000 clones, 75% to 85% seen once. Input material: PBMCs. The receptors stem from a man aged 25 to 40 in good health and CMV-seronegative.

The rearrangement links TRBV29-1 to TRBJ2-2, with D possibly matching TRBD1 (6 bases). Germline lookup yields CDR1 SQVTM and CDR2 ANQGSEA. The CDR3 runs 13 residues. With 8 bases removed from V and 0 bases from J, the gap between germline ends came to 10 bases. The CDR3 here is CSCWTANTGELFF. CDR3 DNA sequence: TGCAGCTGCTGGACAGCGAACACCGGGGAGCTGTTTTTT.

The CDR3 region has the DNA TGTGCCAGCAGCCCCCGTGGGCAGGGGAAACTGTTTTTT. Amino acid sequence: CASSPRGQGKLFF. The V call is TRBV9, the J call TRBJ1-4, with a tentative D call TRBD1 (6 bases). Germline values: CDR1 SGDLS, CDR2 YYNGEE. Trimming removed 4 bases at V and 11 bases at J, with 15 bases between. This CDR3 has 13 residues. Using reference TRBV9 and TRBJ1-4 for the parts outside the CDR3, the full variable domain is DSGVTQTPKHLITATGQRVTLRCSPRSGDLSVYWYQQSLDQGLQFLIQYYNGEERAKGNILERFSAQQFPDLHSELNLSSLELGDSALYFCASSPRGQGKLFFGSGTQLSVL.

CDR3 DNA: TGCGCCAGCAGCTCCCAACGCTATGGGGAGAACGAGCAGTACTTC. It yields the protein CASSSQRYGENEQYF. The chain is built from TRBV5-1 and TRBJ2-7; maybe TRBD2 (5 bases). The CDR3 consists of 15 residues. Germline V gene lookup returns CDR1 SGHRS and CDR2 YFSETQ. Trimming left V 3 bases short and J 5 bases short, with 18 bases between. Complete variable domain (other parts from reference TRBV5-1 and TRBJ2-7): KAGVTQTPRYLIKTRGQQVTLSCSPISGHRSVSWYQQTPGQGLQFLFEYFSETQRNKGNFPGRFSGRQFSNSRSEMNVSTLELGDSALYLCASSSQRYGENEQYFGPGTRLTVT.